The 8 T cell receptor beta chains given below trace back to one sample, sequenced in a study of T cell responses to AZD1222 COVID-19 vaccine. This table comes from immunoSEQ multiplex PCR, and its TCRdb copy is limited to in-frame clones, with some not included. The table lists more than 100,000 clones, under 95% of them singletons. Specimen: peripheral blood, collected 28 days after the second AZD1222 dose. All receptors come from an adult who received the AZD1222 COVID-19 vaccine.

V and J are TRBV5-1 and TRBJ2-1; D unresolved. The CDR3 runs 14 residues. The germline CDR1 and CDR2 sequences are SGHRS and YFSETQ. The V end was cut by 0 bases, the J end by 4 bases, with 8 bases between. The CDR3 nucleotides are TGCGCCAGCAGCTTGGGTCAGCAATACAATGAGCAGTTCTTC. It codes for CASSLGQQYNEQFF.

The chain couples TRBV5-5 to TRBJ2-1, with D perhaps TRBD1 (6 bases). V was clipped by 4 bases and J by 7 bases, with 18 bases between them. Germline values: CDR1 SGHKS, CDR2 YYEKEE (reference sequence). CDR3 size: 15 residues. CDR3 protein: CASSEGRRQGNEQFF. The CDR3, as DNA: TGTGCCAGCAGCGAGGGACGGCGGCAGGGGAATGAGCAGTTCTTC.

J is TRBJ1-1 and V is TRBV4-1; the D gene is possibly TRBD1 (6 bases). Trimming took off 2 bases at V and 6 bases at J, with 16 bases between the two ends. CDR1 and CDR2 from the germline V gene are MGHRA and YSYEKL. The CDR3 extends over 15 amino acids. The DNA of the CDR3 is TGCGCCAGCAGCCAATTCGCAACAGGGATCTCTGAAGCTTTCTTT. This sequence encodes CASSQFATGISEAFF.

The rearrangement joins TRBV7-2 to TRBJ1-4; tentatively, D is TRBD1 (6 bases). This CDR3 region has 18 residues. From germline, CDR1 is SGHTA and CDR2 FQGNSA. V was cut by 1 base and J by 0 bases, with 15 bases left in between. The CDR3 is CASSLVGGWQTTNEKLFF. The CDR3 bases are TGTGCCAGCAGCTTAGTAGGGGGGTGGCAGACAACTAATGAAAAACTGTTTTTT.

The chain links TRBV12-3 or TRBV12-4 to TRBJ2-2; D unresolved. The CDR3 length is 12 residues. The V gene lost 3 bases and the J gene lost 7 bases, with 6 bases spanning the gap. The DNA for the CDR3 is TGTGCCAGCAGTTTGGTTGTCGGGGAGCTGTTTTTT. It codes for CASSLVVGELFF.

The V gene is TRBV11-2, the J gene TRBJ2-3, with 10 bases aligning to TRBD2. Germline assignment: CDR1 SGHAT and CDR2 FQNNGV. The CDR3 contains 16 residues. V dropped 3 bases and J dropped 1; count of bases not matched to a gene: 4. CDR3 sequence: CASSFIAGGGTDTQYF. The CDR3 DNA sequence: TGTGCCAGCAGCTTCATAGCGGGAGGTGGCACAGATACGCAGTATTTT. Full variable domain (missing parts from reference TRBV11-2 and TRBJ2-3): EAGVAQSPRYKIIEKRQSVAFWCNPISGHATLYWYQQILGQGPKLLIQFQNNGVVDDSQLPKDRFSAERLKGVDSTLKIQPAKLEDSAVYLCASSFIAGGGTDTQYFGPGTRLTVL.

The V and J genes are TRBV27 and TRBJ1-5, with D possibly matching TRBD1 (6 bases). Trimming removed 7 bases from V and 4 bases from J, with 26 bases in between. Germline V lookup: CDR1 MNHEY, CDR2 SMNVEV (reference sequence). CDR3 length: 18 residues. CDR3 in amino acids: CASTPGDTSAIGNQPQHF. In nucleotides, the CDR3 is TGTGCCAGCACTCCGGGGGACACGAGCGCGATAGGTAATCAGCCCCAGCATTTT.

This chain uses TRBV4-3 with TRBJ1-3, with TRBD1 matching 8 bases. Germline CDR1 and CDR2: LGHNA and YSLEER. This CDR3 is 16 amino acids long. V lost 0 bases to trimming and J lost 4 bases; unmatched junction nucleotides: 5. In nucleotides, the CDR3 is TGCGCCAGCAGCCAAGACAGGGGGCTAGCGGGAAACACCATATATTTT. It is translated as CASSQDRGLAGNTIYF.